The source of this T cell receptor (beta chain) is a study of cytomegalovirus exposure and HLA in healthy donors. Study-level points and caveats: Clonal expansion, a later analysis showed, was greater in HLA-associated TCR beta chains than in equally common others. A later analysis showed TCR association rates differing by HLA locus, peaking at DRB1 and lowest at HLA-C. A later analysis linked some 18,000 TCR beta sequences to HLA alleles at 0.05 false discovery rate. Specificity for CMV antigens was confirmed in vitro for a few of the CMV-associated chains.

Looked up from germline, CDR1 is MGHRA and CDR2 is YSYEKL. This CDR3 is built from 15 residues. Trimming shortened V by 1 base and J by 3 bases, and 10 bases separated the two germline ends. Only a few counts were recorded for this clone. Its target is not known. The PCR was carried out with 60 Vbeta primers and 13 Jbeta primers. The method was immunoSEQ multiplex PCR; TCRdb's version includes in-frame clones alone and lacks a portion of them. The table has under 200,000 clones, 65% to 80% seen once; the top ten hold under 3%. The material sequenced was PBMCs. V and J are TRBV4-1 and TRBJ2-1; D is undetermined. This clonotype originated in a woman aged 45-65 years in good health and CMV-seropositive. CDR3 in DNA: TGCGCCAGCAGCCAAGGACTCAGCTTCTACAATGAGCAGTTCTTC. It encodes CASSQGLSFYNEQFF.